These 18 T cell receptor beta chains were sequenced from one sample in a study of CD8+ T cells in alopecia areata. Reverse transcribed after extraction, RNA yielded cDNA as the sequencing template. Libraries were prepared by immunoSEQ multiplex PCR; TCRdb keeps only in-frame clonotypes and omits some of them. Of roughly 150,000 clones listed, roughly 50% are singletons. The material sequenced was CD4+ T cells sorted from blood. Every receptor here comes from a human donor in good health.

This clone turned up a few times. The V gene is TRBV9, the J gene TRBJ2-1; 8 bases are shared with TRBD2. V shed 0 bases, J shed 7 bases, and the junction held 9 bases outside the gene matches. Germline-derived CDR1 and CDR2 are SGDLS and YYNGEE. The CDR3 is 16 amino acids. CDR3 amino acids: CASSVVPREGLNEQFF. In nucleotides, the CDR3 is TGTGCCAGCAGCGTAGTCCCCCGGGAGGGCCTAAATGAGCAGTTCTTC.

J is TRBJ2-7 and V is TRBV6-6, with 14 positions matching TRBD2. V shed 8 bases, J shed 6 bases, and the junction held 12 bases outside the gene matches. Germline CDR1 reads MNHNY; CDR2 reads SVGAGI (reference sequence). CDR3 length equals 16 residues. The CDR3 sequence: CASSVAGLAGGLEQYF. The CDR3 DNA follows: TGTGCCAGCTCCGTTGCTGGACTAGCGGGAGGTCTCGAGCAGTACTTC.

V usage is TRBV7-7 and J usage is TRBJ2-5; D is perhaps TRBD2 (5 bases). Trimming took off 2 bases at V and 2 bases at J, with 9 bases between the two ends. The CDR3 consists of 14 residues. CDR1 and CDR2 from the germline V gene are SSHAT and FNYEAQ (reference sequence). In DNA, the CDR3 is TGTGCCAGCAGCTTAACGGGGTTTCAAGAGACCCAGTACTTC. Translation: CASSLTGFQETQYF.

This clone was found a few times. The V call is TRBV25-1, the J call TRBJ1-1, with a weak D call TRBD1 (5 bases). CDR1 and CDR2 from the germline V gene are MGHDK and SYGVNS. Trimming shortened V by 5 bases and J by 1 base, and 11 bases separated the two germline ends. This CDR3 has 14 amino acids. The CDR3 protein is CASSTVDKNTEAFF. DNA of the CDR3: TGTGCCAGCAGTACTGTGGACAAGAACACTGAAGCTTTCTTT.

The CDR3 DNA reads as TGTGCCAGCAGTGGACGGGACAGCGGCAATGAGCAGTTCTTC. This codes for CASSGRDSGNEQFF. This rearrangement joins TRBV2 to TRBJ2-1, with 7 bases matching TRBD1. V gave up 4 bases and J gave up 6 bases; unmatched junction bases: 6. CDR1 SNHLY and CDR2 FYNNEI come from the germline V gene. This CDR3 is built from 14 residues. Combining the CDR3 with reference TRBV2 and TRBJ2-1 gives the whole variable domain EPEVTQTPSHQVTQMGQEVILRCVPISNHLYFYWYRQILGQKVEFLVSFYNNEISEKSEIFDDQFSVERPDGSNFTLKIRSTKLEDSAMYFCASSGRDSGNEQFFGPGTRLTVL.

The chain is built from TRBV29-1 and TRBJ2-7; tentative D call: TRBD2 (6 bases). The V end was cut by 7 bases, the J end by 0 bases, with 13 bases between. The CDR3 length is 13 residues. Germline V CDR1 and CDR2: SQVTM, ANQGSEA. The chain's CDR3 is CSARPGASYEQYF. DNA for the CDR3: TGCAGCGCTAGACCGGGAGCCTCCTACGAGCAGTACTTC.

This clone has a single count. The CDR3 protein is CASSLGPRITEQFF. In nucleotides, the CDR3 is TGTGCCAGCAGTTTAGGGCCCAGAATTACTGAGCAGTTCTTC. The chain couples TRBV28 to TRBJ2-1; D gene uncertain. V lost 2 bases to trimming and J lost 9 bases, with 14 bases between them. The CDR3 runs to 14 residues. Germline assignment: CDR1 MDHEN and CDR2 SYDVKM.

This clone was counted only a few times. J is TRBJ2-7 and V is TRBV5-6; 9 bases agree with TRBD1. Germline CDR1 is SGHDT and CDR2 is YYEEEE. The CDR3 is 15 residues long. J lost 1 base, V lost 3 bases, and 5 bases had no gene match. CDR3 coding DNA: TGTGCCAGCAGCTGGCTTGGACAGGGGTCCTACGAGCAGTACTTC. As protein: CASSWLGQGSYEQYF.

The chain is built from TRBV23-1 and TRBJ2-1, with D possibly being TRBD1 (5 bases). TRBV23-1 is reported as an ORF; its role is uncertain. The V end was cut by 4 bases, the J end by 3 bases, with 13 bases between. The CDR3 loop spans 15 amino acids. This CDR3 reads CASSRVYRGYNEQFF. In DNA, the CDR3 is TGCGCCAGCAGTCGGGTATATAGGGGCTACAATGAGCAGTTCTTC.

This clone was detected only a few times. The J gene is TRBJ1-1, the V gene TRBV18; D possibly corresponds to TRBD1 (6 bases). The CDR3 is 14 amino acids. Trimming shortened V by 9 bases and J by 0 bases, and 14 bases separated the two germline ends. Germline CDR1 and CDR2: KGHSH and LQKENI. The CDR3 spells CASRTDFMNTEAFF. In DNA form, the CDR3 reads TGTGCCAGTCGGACAGACTTTATGAACACTGAAGCTTTCTTT.

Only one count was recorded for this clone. This chain's CDR3 is CAVGQKETQYF. The CDR3 nucleotides read TGTGCCGTCGGACAGAAAGAGACCCAGTACTTC. The chain uses TRBV6-6 and TRBJ2-5; weak D call: TRBD1 (6 bases). Trimming cost V 11 bases and J 3 bases, with 10 bases left between them. The CDR3 totals 11 residues. The germline V gene encodes CDR1 MNHNY and CDR2 SVGAGI (reference sequence).

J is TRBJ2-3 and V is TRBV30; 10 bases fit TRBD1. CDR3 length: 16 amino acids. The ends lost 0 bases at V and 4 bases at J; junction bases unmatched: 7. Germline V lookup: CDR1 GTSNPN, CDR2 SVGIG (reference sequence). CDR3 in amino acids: CAWSVGTGAGADTQYF. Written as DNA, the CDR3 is TGTGCCTGGAGTGTGGGGACAGGGGCTGGAGCAGATACGCAGTATTTT.

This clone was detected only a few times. The CDR3 region is CAWRALGNEDTQYF. The CDR3 DNA sequence: TGTGCCTGGAGGGCCCTGGGGAACGAAGATACGCAGTATTTT. The V and J genes are TRBV30 and TRBJ2-3; D is unresolved. Germline V gene data show CDR1 as GTSNPN and CDR2 as SVGIG (reference sequence). This CDR3 spans 14 amino acids. V dropped 3 bases and J dropped 5 bases, with 15 bases sitting between them.

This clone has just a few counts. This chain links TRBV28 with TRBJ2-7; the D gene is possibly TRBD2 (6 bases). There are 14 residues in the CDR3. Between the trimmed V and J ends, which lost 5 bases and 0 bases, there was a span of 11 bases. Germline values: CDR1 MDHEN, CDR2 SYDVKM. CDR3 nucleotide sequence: TGTGCCAGCAGTCGCTCCGGGGGCTCCTACGAGCAGTACTTC. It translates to CASSRSGGSYEQYF.

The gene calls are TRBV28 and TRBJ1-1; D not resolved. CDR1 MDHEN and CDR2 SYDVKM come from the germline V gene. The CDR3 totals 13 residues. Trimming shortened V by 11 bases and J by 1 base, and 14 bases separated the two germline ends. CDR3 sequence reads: CAGYSNKNTEAFF. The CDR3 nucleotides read TGTGCCGGGTACAGCAACAAGAACACTGAAGCTTTCTTT.

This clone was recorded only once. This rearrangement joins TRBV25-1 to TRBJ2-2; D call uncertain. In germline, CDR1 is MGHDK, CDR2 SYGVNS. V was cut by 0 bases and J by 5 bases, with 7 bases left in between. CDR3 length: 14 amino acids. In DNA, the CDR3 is TGTGCCAGCAGTGAATATCCCGCTACCGGGGAGCTGTTTTTT. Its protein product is CASSEYPATGELFF.

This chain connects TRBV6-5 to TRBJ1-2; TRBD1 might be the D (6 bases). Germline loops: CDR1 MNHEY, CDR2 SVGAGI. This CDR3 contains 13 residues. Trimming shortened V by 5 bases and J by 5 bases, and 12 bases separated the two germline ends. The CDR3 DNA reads TGTGCCAGCAGTATCCGAACAGGGTATGGCTACACCTTC. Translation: CASSIRTGYGYTF.

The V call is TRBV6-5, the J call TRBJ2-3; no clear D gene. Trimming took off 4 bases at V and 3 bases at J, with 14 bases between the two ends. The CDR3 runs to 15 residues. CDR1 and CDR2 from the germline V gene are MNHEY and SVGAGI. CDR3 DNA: TGTGCCAGCAGTTTGGGCTTTCAAGAAACAGATACGCAGTATTTT. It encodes CASSLGFQETDTQYF.